A few counts support the clone carrying this T cell receptor beta chain. Its target is not known. The PCR contained 60 Vbeta and 13 Jbeta primers. Assay used: immunoSEQ multiplex PCR; TCRdb lists only in-frame clones, some missing. The repertoire holds roughly 200,000 clones, with around four fifths as singletons. This entry comes from a study of cytomegalovirus exposure and HLA in healthy donors. Study-wide points: A later analysis showed that HLA-associated TCR beta chains had undergone more clonal expansion than equally common others.

V lost 7 bases to trimming and J lost 0 bases, with 13 bases between them. This CDR3 region has 15 residues. The germline V gene encodes CDR1 SGHTA and CDR2 FQGNSA. The sample taken for sequencing was PBMCs. The chain has TRBV7-2 and TRBJ1-5, with D perhaps TRBD1 (5 bases). The TCR originated in a woman aged 55-70 years in good health and CMV-seropositive. The CDR3: CASNEGRNSNQPQHF. CDR3 DNA: TGTGCCAGCAATGAGGGGAGGAATAGCAATCAGCCCCAGCATTTT.